Listed below are T cell receptor beta chains from one sample, sequenced in a study of T cells after yellow fever vaccination. TCRdb ran MiXCR on the 5' RACE reads and lists one entry per CDR3 protein. The data show 300,000 to 400,000 distinct CDR3 sequences, around 6.4% seen once. The source material was PBMCs, sampled 5 days after the yellow fever booster vaccination. The receptor set was obtained from a man younger than 45 who received the YFV17D yellow fever vaccine. Each CDR3 is given without its conserved first and last residue.

ASSSGTQRYEQY,TRBV7-2,TRBJ2-7
ASSIHYNEQF,TRBV19,TRBJ2-1
SARVLAGLAKNIQY,TRBV20-1,TRBJ2-4
ASTQKRGGTGYQPQH,TRBV12-3/TRBV12-4,TRBJ1-5
ASKLAGDSYEQY,TRBV18,TRBJ2-7
SAANDGNTEAF,TRBV29-1,TRBJ1-1
SAPGQGTTTSTDTQY,TRBV20-1,TRBJ2-3
ASSFTGLSNQPQH,TRBV7-2,TRBJ1-5
ASSPIVRDTQY,TRBV18,TRBJ2-3
SGAPSGSSYNEQF,TRBV29-1,TRBJ2-1
ASSYSGEQF,TRBV6-5,TRBJ2-1
AWSQDRGNYGYT,TRBV30,TRBJ1-2
ASSSPQAKNIQY,TRBV11-2,TRBJ2-4
ASSSLAGGRETQY,TRBV27,TRBJ2-5
ASTPEGTSYNEQF,TRBV5-1,TRBJ2-1
ASSLVPGRYTEAF,TRBV5-1,TRBJ1-1
SATILGQDYGYT,TRBV20-1,TRBJ1-2
SADARTYNEQF,TRBV20-1,TRBJ2-1
ASSHPRDKEAQY,TRBV4-1,TRBJ2-5
SVEEGLAGGPGELF,TRBV29-1,TRBJ2-2
ASSFTGGTEAF,TRBV12-3/TRBV12-4,TRBJ1-1
ASSYNSGSGWETQY,TRBV5-1,TRBJ2-5
ASRPRQAGNTIY,TRBV27,TRBJ1-3
ASSLALLGSPLH,TRBV12-3/TRBV12-4,TRBJ1-6
SAGGRTNADTQY,TRBV20-1,TRBJ2-3
ASRTSGSWDEQY,TRBV28,TRBJ2-7
ASSIQPNYGYT,TRBV19,TRBJ1-2
ASSQEGGTRYTGELF,TRBV4-3,TRBJ2-2
ASSLMGLTYEQY,TRBV28,TRBJ2-7
ASVAGGPETQY,TRBV6-2/TRBV6-3,TRBJ2-5
ASSEGGNRETQY,TRBV7-2,TRBJ2-5
ASSLLAGQGIYEQY,TRBV14,TRBJ2-7
SARDRRTYNEQF,TRBV20-1,TRBJ2-1
ASTGENQETQY,TRBV7-2,TRBJ2-5
ASSSPPGVTYNEQF,TRBV19,TRBJ2-1
ASSPYFIQDIQY,TRBV7-8,TRBJ2-4
ATSGGVPDTQY,TRBV24-1,TRBJ2-3
ASSLGGGYYEQY,TRBV7-2,TRBJ2-7
ASSLARGKGGQY,TRBV5-5,TRBJ2-7
ASKGDTQY,TRBV2,TRBJ2-3
SARDPRRFPGRAFETQY,TRBV20-1,TRBJ2-5
SVAPSGRESTGELF,TRBV29-1,TRBJ2-2
ASSDRTGGRQPQH,TRBV2,TRBJ1-5
AWSVSGDTQY,TRBV30,TRBJ2-3
ASSFGTKEQY,TRBV7-2,TRBJ2-7
AIRETSGIETQY,TRBV10-3,TRBJ2-5